This T cell receptor (beta chain) came from a study of blood T cell repertoires in COVID-19. Whole-study context: The United States, Italy and Spain supplied acute and convalescent COVID-19 samples. T cells, B-cell-depleted T cells, or PBMCs supplied cDNA or gDNA.

In the original workflow: Reference gene primers were amplified, and this amplification served to estimate nucleated cell counts. Clones were read by immunoSEQ multiplex PCR, and TCRdb kept only the in-frame ones, dropping some. V and J calls and clone size are given by that table; D and trimming were obtained from the DNA. This repertoire shows fewer than 120,000 clones, roughly 85% found once; its top ten account for under 20%. This sequence originates from a woman older than 75 with active or convalescent COVID-19. The source material was peripheral blood.

DNA of the CDR3: TGTGCCAGCACCCCGGGACTAGCGGGAGGGTTGAATGAGCAGTTCTTC. Protein: CASTPGLAGGLNEQFF. This chain links TRBV28 with TRBJ2-1, with TRBD2 identical over 16 bases. Germline lookup yields CDR1 MDHEN and CDR2 SYDVKM. The CDR3 runs to 16 residues. The ends lost 7 bases at V and 7 bases at J; junction bases unmatched: 7. The whole variable domain, remainder taken from reference TRBV28 and TRBJ2-1, is DVKVTQSSRYLVKRTGEKVFLECVQDMDHENMFWYRQDPGLGLRLIYFSYDVKMKEKGDIPEGYSVSREKKERFSLILESASTNQTSMYLCASTPGLAGGLNEQFFGPGTRLTVL.